This TCR beta chain was captured by sequencing in a study of T cell clonality in common variable immunodeficiency. This CDR3 has 16 amino acids. V shed 0 bases and J 7 bases; nucleotides not matched to a gene: 8. Per the germline V gene, CDR1 is SGHVS and CDR2 is FNYEAQ. Measured with immunoSEQ multiplex PCR; TCRdb has only the in-frame clones, and not every one. This sample carries some 28,000 clones, none of them present only once. Comment on this clone: The CDR3 extends 3 residues past the end of the read, so its final part is completed from the germline J gene.

J is TRBJ1-4 and V is TRBV7-6, with TRBD1 matching 7 bases. Material for sequencing was peripheral blood mononuclear cells. The clonotype originates from a person between 18 and 75 years old in good health. The CDR3 reads CASSLAGGTVGEKLFF. Partial CDR3 DNA: TGTGCCAGCAGCTTAGCAGGCGGGACAGTAGGTGAAAAA.